Presented here are 28 T cell receptor beta chains from one specimen sequenced in a study of blood T cell repertoires in COVID-19. This table comes from immunoSEQ multiplex PCR, and its TCRdb copy is limited to in-frame clones, with some not included. This table holds 200,000 to 250,000 clones, approximately 86% found once. Material for sequencing was peripheral blood. The receptors here all came from a woman older than 75 with acute or convalescent COVID-19.

The rearrangement uses TRBV9 and TRBJ2-1; TRBD2 matches at 10 bases. Germline CDR1 is SGDLS and CDR2 is YYNGEE. This CDR3 comprises 18 residues. Unmatched junction bases numbered 13, after V lost 1 base and J lost 6 bases. The CDR3 sequence is CASSVTGWLAGDINEQFF. DNA of the CDR3: TGTGCCAGCAGCGTAACGGGTTGGCTAGCGGGGGATATCAATGAGCAGTTCTTC.

The chain links TRBV5-1 to TRBJ2-3; a weak D match, TRBD1 (5 bases). This CDR3 is 15 amino acids long. V was clipped by 7 bases and J by 1 base, with 16 bases between them. CDR1 and CDR2 (germline): SGHRS, YFSETQ. The CDR3 sequence is CASATEARGTDTQYF. Written as DNA, the CDR3 is TGCGCCAGCGCGACAGAGGCAAGGGGCACAGATACGCAGTATTTT.

CDR3 sequence reads: CASSYRVNTEAFF. The DNA for the CDR3 is TGTGCCAGCAGTTACCGGGTGAACACTGAAGCTTTCTTT. The chain carries TRBV6-2 or TRBV6-3 and TRBJ1-1; D gene ambiguous. In germline, CDR1 is MNHEY, CDR2 SVGEGT. Trimming cost V 2 bases and J 0 bases, with 4 bases left between them. The length of the CDR3 is 13 residues.

This chain connects TRBV11-3 to TRBJ2-7; D might be TRBD2 (7 bases). This CDR3 spans 15 amino acids. The germline CDR1 and CDR2 sequences are SGHNT and YENEEA. Trimming removed 5 bases from V and 3 bases from J, with 17 bases in between. CDR3 bases: TGTGCCAGCAGCCCCCGGGGGGCGGGGGTCTACGAGCAGTACTTC. It codes for CASSPRGAGVYEQYF.

V usage is TRBV7-2 and J usage is TRBJ2-2; D may be TRBD1 (6 bases). Germline V gene lookup returns CDR1 SGHTA and CDR2 FQGNSA. V was shortened by 1 base and J by 2 bases, with 11 bases between the two germline ends. CDR3 size: 16 residues. CDR3 residues: CASSLEGGTNTGELFF. CDR3 bases: TGTGCCAGCAGCTTAGAAGGGGGAACTAACACCGGGGAGCTGTTTTTT.

This chain connects TRBV7-2 to TRBJ2-7; 7 bases fit TRBD2. Germline V CDR1 and CDR2: SGHTA, FQGNSA. CDR3 length equals 14 residues. V trimming: 5 bases; J trimming: 1 base; junction bases outside the gene matches: 5. The CDR3 spells CASSLRRGSYEQYF. The CDR3 bases are TGTGCCAGCAGCCTAAGGCGGGGGTCCTACGAGCAGTACTTC.

The gene calls are TRBV24-1 and TRBJ2-2, with D unclear. The CDR3 runs 15 residues. CDR1 and CDR2 (germline): KGHDR, SFDVKD. The ends were cut back, 5 bases at V and 3 bases at J, with 12 bases in the middle. The CDR3 DNA sequence: TGTGCCACCAGTGGGGCTCAGCTTCACACCGGGGAGCTGTTTTTT. Its translation: CATSGAQLHTGELFF.

The V and J genes are TRBV10-3 and TRBJ2-7, with TRBD1 identical over 7 bases. Germline CDR1 is ENHRY and CDR2 is SYGVKD. The CDR3 totals 14 residues. Trimming cost V 2 bases and J 3 bases; bases outside gene matches: 4. CDR3 bases: TGTGCCATCAGTGAGGAGACAGGGATCTACGAGCAGTACTTC. It translates to CAISEETGIYEQYF.

The CDR3 protein is CASSRDRGEAFF. DNA of the CDR3: TGTGCCAGCAGTCGGGACAGGGGTGAAGCTTTCTTT. The chain employs TRBV11-2 and TRBJ1-1, with 10 nucleotides matching TRBD1. The V and J ends lost 6 bases and 7 bases, in that order; junction bases with no gene match: 2. The V gene's germline CDR1 is SGHAT and CDR2 FQNNGV. This CDR3 has 12 residues.

V gene TRBV29-1 combines with J gene TRBJ1-1; a possible D gene is TRBD1 (6 bases). The CDR3 runs to 14 residues. Per the germline V gene, CDR1 is SQVTM and CDR2 is ANQGSEA. Trimming pared 4 bases from V and 4 bases from J, leaving 16 bases between. The CDR3 here is CSVAPWGGGTEAFF. The CDR3 DNA reads as TGCAGCGTTGCCCCCTGGGGAGGGGGCACTGAAGCTTTCTTT.

The chain recombines TRBV27 with TRBJ1-1; D unresolved. Deletions cut 6 bases from V and 1 base from J, with 12 bases between. CDR1 is MNHEY, CDR2 SMNVEV, per germline (reference sequence). The CDR3 has 14 amino acids. The CDR3 bases are TGTGCCAGCAGGCCTTTACACGAGAACACTGAAGCTTTCTTT. It encodes CASRPLHENTEAFF.

The chain couples TRBV15 to TRBJ2-7, with 9 bases identical to TRBD2. CDR3 length: 15 amino acids. Looked up from germline, CDR1 is LNHNV and CDR2 is YYDKDF (reference sequence). Trimming at V came to 1 base and at J to 7 bases, leaving 8 bases not matched to a gene. This CDR3 is CATSRGGSGGGEQYF. The CDR3 DNA reads as TGTGCCACCAGCAGAGGAGGTAGCGGGGGTGGAGAGCAGTACTTC. The whole variable domain, remainder taken from reference TRBV15 and TRBJ2-7, is DAMVIQNPRYQVTQFGKPVTLSCSQTLNHNVMYWYQQKSSQAPKLLFHYYDKDFNNEADTPDNFQSRRPNTSFCFLDIRSPGLGDTAMYLCATSRGGSGGGEQYFGPGTRLTVT.

The chain uses TRBV7-2 and TRBJ2-5; D is uncertain. Germline loops: CDR1 SGHTA, CDR2 FQGNSA. This CDR3 has 16 residues. The V and J ends lost 1 base and 5 bases respectively, with 17 bases between them. This CDR3 reads CASSLVQAPTGETQYF. CDR3 sequence (DNA): TGTGCCAGCAGCTTAGTACAAGCGCCTACTGGGGAGACCCAGTACTTC.

The chain recombines TRBV9 with TRBJ2-3; 8 positions match TRBD2. Germline V CDR1 and CDR2: SGDLS, YYNGEE. This CDR3 is 18 amino acids long. The V and J ends lost 0 bases and 2 bases, in that order; junction bases with no gene match: 11. CDR3 sequence (DNA): TGTGCCAGCAGCGTAGATGGCAGCGGGGGACTCCTCACAGATACGCAGTATTTT. Residues: CASSVDGSGGLLTDTQYF.

The chain recombines TRBV3-1 (or the pseudogene TRBV3-2) with TRBJ1-2, with no clear D. The CDR3 is 15 residues long. The V gene's germline CDR1 is LGHDT and CDR2 YNNKEL (reference sequence). The V end lost 0 bases, the J end lost 2 bases, and 10 bases lay between the germline ends. The CDR3 DNA follows: TGTGCCAGCAGCCAAGAGGGTACAGTAAACTATGGCTACACCTTC. The encoded protein is CASSQEGTVNYGYTF.

The rearrangement uses TRBV4-1 and TRBJ2-3, with 9 bases fitting TRBD2. The CDR3 totals 17 residues. V lost 0 bases, J lost 2 bases, and 6 bases stayed unmatched. In germline, CDR1 is MGHRA, CDR2 YSYEKL. CDR3 bases: TGCGCCAGCAGCCAAGACAACGCGGGGGGGTACACAGATACGCAGTATTTT. Protein sequence: CASSQDNAGGYTDTQYF.

CDR3 in amino acids: CASRTGFQPQHF. The CDR3 DNA reads as TGTGCCAGCAGGACAGGGTTTCAGCCCCAGCATTTT. This chain uses TRBV12-3 or TRBV12-4 with TRBJ1-5; 7 nucleotides match TRBD1. Losses at the gene ends were 6 bases for V and 6 bases for J; bases not matched to a gene: 2. The CDR3 consists of 12 residues.

This chain joins TRBV6-5 and TRBJ2-7; TRBD1 matches 7 bases. CDR1 MNHEY and CDR2 SVGAGI come from the germline V gene. The V and J ends lost 0 bases and 0 bases, in that order; junction bases with no gene match: 5. The CDR3 is 16 residues long. CDR3 loop: CASSYSMTGISYEQYF. The CDR3 nucleotides read TGTGCCAGCAGTTACTCCATGACAGGGATCTCCTACGAGCAGTACTTC.

The chain uses TRBV30 and TRBJ1-4, with 7 positions matching TRBD1. CDR1 and CDR2 (germline): GTSNPN, SVGIG (reference sequence). The V gene end was trimmed by 4 bases and the J gene end by 1 base; junction bases not matched to a gene: 12. There are 17 residues in the CDR3. The CDR3 nucleotides read TGTGCCTGGACTACACCGACAGGGTCGGGAACTAATGAAAAACTGTTTTTT. It translates to CAWTTPTGSGTNEKLFF.

The V call is TRBV5-4, the J call TRBJ2-1, with D possibly being TRBD2 (7 bases). The V gene lost 6 bases and the J gene lost 3 bases, with 19 bases spanning the gap. This CDR3 region has 16 residues. Germline loops: CDR1 SGHNT, CDR2 YYREEE (reference sequence). The CDR3 coding sequence is TGTGCCAGCACCCCCACGGGGGGCCGGCTCTACAATGAGCAGTTCTTC. Protein: CASTPTGGRLYNEQFF.

The CDR3 loop reads CASTPLGRVMNTEAFF. The DNA of the CDR3 is TGTGCCAGCACCCCCTTGGGGAGGGTCATGAACACTGAAGCTTTCTTT. The V and J genes are TRBV7-9 and TRBJ1-1; D unclear. Germline CDR1 is SEHNR and CDR2 is FQNEAQ (reference sequence). There are 16 residues in the CDR3. The V and J ends lost 7 bases and 0 bases respectively, with 18 bases between them.

This sequence joins TRBV10-3 and TRBJ1-3; D call uncertain. The CDR3 extends over 15 amino acids. CDR1 is ENHRY, CDR2 SYGVKD, per germline. The V and J ends lost 4 bases and 2 bases respectively, with 12 bases between them. The CDR3 is CAISVSPQAGNTIYF. CDR3 nucleotide sequence: TGTGCCATCAGTGTGAGTCCTCAAGCTGGAAACACCATATATTTT.

The V and J genes are TRBV5-1 and TRBJ2-1; D perhaps matches TRBD2 (6 bases). The germline V and J ends were trimmed by 0 bases and 0 bases, with 7 bases remaining between them. In germline, CDR1 is SGHRS, CDR2 YFSETQ. The length of the CDR3 is 15 residues. CDR3 sequence (DNA): TGCGCCAGCAGCTTGGACGGGAGCTCCTACAATGAGCAGTTCTTC. This encodes CASSLDGSSYNEQFF. The full variable domain, with the rest looked up from reference TRBV5-1 and TRBJ2-1, is KAGVTQTPRYLIKTRGQQVTLSCSPISGHRSVSWYQQTPGQGLQFLFEYFSETQRNKGNFPGRFSGRQFSNSRSEMNVSTLELGDSALYLCASSLDGSSYNEQFFGPGTRLTVL.

The chain carries TRBV18 and TRBJ2-7, with 7 bases fitting TRBD1. CDR1 is KGHSH and CDR2 is LQKENI in the germline V gene. The CDR3 extends over 13 amino acids. J gave up 5 bases and V 3 bases, and 4 bases lay outside the gene matches. CDR3 loop: CASSPGTANEQYF. Written as DNA, the CDR3 is TGTGCCAGCTCACCTGGGACAGCAAACGAGCAGTACTTC.

V and J are TRBV5-1 and TRBJ1-6; D might be TRBD1 (6 bases). The CDR3 loop spans 14 amino acids. V lost 0 bases and J lost 5, with 6 bases in between. Germline CDR1 SGHRS, CDR2 YFSETQ. CDR3 region: CASSLGDNNSPLHF. CDR3 DNA: TGCGCCAGCAGCTTGGGGGACAATAATTCACCCCTCCACTTT.

The chain links TRBV30 to TRBJ1-2; D ambiguous. Germline V gives CDR1 GTSNPN, CDR2 SVGIG (reference sequence). The CDR3 spans 12 residues. V was clipped by 4 bases and J by 7 bases, with 13 bases between them. In DNA, the CDR3 is TGTGCCTGGAACCGAGACACCGCTGGCTACACCTTC. Its protein is CAWNRDTAGYTF. The whole variable domain, remainder taken from reference TRBV30 and TRBJ1-2, is SQTIHQWPATLVQPVGSPLSLECTVEGTSNPNLYWYRQAAGRGLQLLFYSVGIGQISSEVPQNLSASRPQDRQFILSSKKLLLSDSGFYLCAWNRDTAGYTFGSGTRLTVV.

The rearrangement uses TRBV19 and TRBJ1-1; no clear D gene. V was trimmed by 7 bases and J by 3 bases, leaving 15 bases between them. Germline assignment: CDR1 LNHDA and CDR2 SQIVND (reference sequence). This CDR3 contains 14 residues. As DNA, the CDR3 is TGTGCCAGTACTAGGTCCTTGGTGGACACTGAAGCTTTCTTT. Residues: CASTRSLVDTEAFF.

The V and J genes are TRBV11-3 and TRBJ2-5; 7 bases agree with TRBD2. CDR3 length: 16 amino acids. The V gene end was trimmed by 5 bases and the J gene end by 1 base; junction bases not matched to a gene: 10. Germline V gene data show CDR1 as SGHNT and CDR2 as YENEEA. The chain's CDR3 is CASSGGVAGPQETQYF. The CDR3, as DNA: TGTGCCAGCAGCGGGGGGGTAGCGGGCCCCCAAGAGACCCAGTACTTC.